This T cell receptor beta chain was sequenced in a study of T cells in Graves' hyperthyroidism and ophthalmopathy (dated by TCRdb to the late 2010s). About the full investigation: Peripheral blood samples were taken at initial diagnosis, before any treatment was given. TCR V-J signatures able to tell the groups apart were searched for in a discovery cohort of approximately 95 patients, of whom around 42 had Graves' ophthalmopathy and roughly 58 had stable Graves' hyperthyroidism. Whether ophthalmopathy could be predicted prospectively was tested in an independent validation cohort made up of 18 to 20 hyperthyroidism patients plus 17 patients who later progressed to ophthalmopathy. The approximately 98 discovery patients were randomly divided into training and test sets at a 7:3 ratio. In more than five Graves' hyperthyroidism patients, the study also compared T-cell repertoires from thyroid tissue with T-cell repertoires from blood. After sampling, hyperthyroidism patients received methimazole starting at 30 mg daily, and ophthalmopathy patients received high-dose intravenous methylprednisolone. The paper reports TCR Vbeta CDR3 sequencing of some 140 peripheral blood samples: over 40 ophthalmopathy, 70 to 85 hyperthyroidism and approximately 17 progressor patients. General conclusions and limits of the study: Ophthalmopathy was separated from stable hyperthyroidism by a 13 V-J signature model, with over 85% sensitivity and 81% to 82% specificity obtained in cross-validation and 80%/75% obtained in testing. Blood samples also contained most of the expanded thyroid clonotypes (frequency above 0.001), which suggests that blood repertoires may reflect thyroid immune responses. In validation, progression to ophthalmopathy was predicted by the model with nearly 71% sensitivity and roughly 76% specificity, a median of approximately 6.5 months before onset. No statistical method was used to set the sample size in advance, and investigators knew the group allocation.

The sample holds a few counts of this clonotype. Its antigen is not yet known. No clone much larger than this one lies a single base away; base qualities are absent. Ophthalmopathy patients had moderately to severely active disease, Clinical Activity Score of at least 3, NOSPECS grade of at least 4, and duration under 3 months. Exclusion was applied to patients with uncontrolled infections, other autoimmune diseases, pregnancy or lactation. Clinical symptoms, serum thyroxine and TRAb, thyroid ultrasound, and orbital computed tomography formed the basis for the diagnoses. PBMCs were isolated from about 10 ml of fresh peripheral blood by Ficoll-Paque density gradient centrifugation. Total RNA was extracted with Trizol reagent, and quality was checked on an Agilent 2100 Bioanalyzer. The TCR beta CDR3 regions were amplified from the RNA transcripts. A first-round RT-PCR of the TCR CDR3 used the HTBI primer set with the Qiagen OneStep RT-PCR kit. Libraries were constructed in a second round of multiplex PCR, after which size selection and purification were performed. Sequencing of the libraries was done on an Illumina HiSeq2000 using paired-end 100 bp reads. From the authors' description of their analysis: SOAPnuke was used to process the raw data, with reads discarded if the reads contained adapters or uncalled bases, had a mean Phred below 15, or lacked an exact constant-primer or identifier match. High-quality paired reads were merged with COPE v1.2.5, and unique nucleotide sequences were defined as clonotypes. MiTCR v1.1 was used to align the clonotypes against IMGT TRBV, TRBD and TRBJ reference segments. The analysis included only V-J combinations with a frequency above 0.0001, which together covered more than 98% of the repertoires. The TCS score was defined as the ratio of F50 (clonal expansion) to E x V (chaos), calculated using BLOSUM62-based TCRdist between CDR3 peptides within each V-J. Welch's t-statistics and random forest reduced roughly 500 V-J features to 13, which were used in a naive Bayes classifier (R e1071). TCRdb trimmed the raw reads at Q25, called clones with MiXCR and kept productive beta chains. Entries are consolidated by CDR3 protein sequence, retaining the most common genes and DNA. The authors' filters were not applied to this entry. The table for this sample lists 500,000 or so distinct CDR3 sequences; about 15% of them were counted only once. The ten largest clones capture about 16% of the sample.

V has 1 base trimmed and J has 5 bases trimmed; junction bases matching no gene number 11. From cysteine to phenylalanine, the CDR3 is 17 amino acids long. CDR3 DNA only is kept here, 51 bases in frame from base 1. The germline V gene encodes CDR1 LGHDT and CDR2 YNNKEL (reference sequence). This receptor was taken from a woman aged 18-30 years with Graves' ophthalmopathy. The chain joins TRBV3-1 to TRBJ2-5, with TRBD2 identical over 9 junction bases. The sequenced sample was blood. The nucleotides are TGTGCCAGCAGCCAAGGGAGCGGGACTAGCTCATGGGAGACCCAGTACTTC. It encodes CASSQGSGTSSWETQYF.